This T cell receptor beta chain was captured in a study of shared clonotypes between healthy human individuals. Germline lookup yields CDR1 SGHNT and CDR2 YYREEE (reference sequence). The CDR3 is 12 residues long. A remark on this clone: A junction end diverges from the germline sequence, so it may reflect a read error.

250 to 300 ng DNA, tens of thousands of T cell genomes, went into unsorted PBMC replicate PCRs. Only in-frame clones appear in the TCRdb table, and some are missing; sequencing was by immunoSEQ multiplex PCR. The sample lists around 440,000 clones, 60% to 80% occurring once. The origin of this receptor is a woman aged 40 to 50 in good health. Some clones in this sample may be carry-over from other donors' samples. The gene calls are TRBV5-4 and TRBJ2-5; D is unclear. Sequences were obtained from PBMCs. The CDR3 spells CASSSIQEAQYF. The DNA of the CDR3 is TGTGCCAGCAGCTCCATCCAAGAGGCCCAGTACTTC. Combining the CDR3 with reference TRBV5-4 and TRBJ2-5 gives the whole variable domain ETGVTQSPTHLIKTRGQQVTLRCSSQSGHNTVSWYQQALGQGPQFIFQYYREEENGRGNFPPRFSGLQFPNYSSELNVNALELDDSALYLCASSSIQEAQYFGPGTRLLVL.